Listed here is a single T cell receptor (beta chain). Its cognate antigen is unknown. RNA transcripts yielded amplified TCR beta CDR3 regions. First-round RT-PCR targeting the TCR CDR3 was performed with the HTBI primer set. One entry per CDR3 protein results from TCRdb running MiXCR on the multiplex PCR reads. The sample has around 300,000 distinct CDR3 sequences; roughly 22% are singletons. This record belongs to a study of T cells in Graves' hyperthyroidism and ophthalmopathy. A NOSPECS grade of at least 4, a Clinical Activity Score of at least 3 and duration under 3 months were recorded in ophthalmopathy patients. A patient was excluded if there was uncontrolled infection, other autoimmune disease, pregnancy or lactation. The PBMCs had their origin in less than 13 ml of fresh peripheral blood. V was clipped by 4 bases and J by 5 bases, with 18 bases between them. The CDR3 totals 15 residues. In germline, CDR1 is MNHEY, CDR2 SVGAGI.

Study-level points and caveats: By a 13 V-J model, ophthalmopathy was set apart from stable hyperthyroidism.

The sample taken for sequencing was blood. The genes are TRBV6-5 and TRBJ2-7; tentatively, D is TRBD1 or TRBD2 (5 bases each). This clonotype originated in a man aged 30-40 years with Graves' ophthalmopathy. CDR3 sequence reads: CASSSRQGRGDEQYF. CDR3 DNA sequence: TGTGCCAGCAGTTCCCGTCAGGGCCGAGGGGACGAGCAGTACTTC.